What follows are 9 T cell receptor beta chains derived from one specimen sequenced in a study of T-cell memory formation after mild COVID-19. TCRdb processed the 5' RACE reads anew with MiXCR; each CDR3 protein has one entry. The table lists 200,000 to 250,000 distinct CDR3 sequences, more than 25% of them singletons. What was sequenced was PBMCs or a T cell subset sorted from them (not recorded which). The origin of the receptors is an adult woman who had mild COVID-19 (a few samples of this study predate the infection). Cell type and time point are not known.

V usage is TRBV12-3 or TRBV12-4 and J usage is TRBJ2-7; 9 bases agree with TRBD1. Trimming cost V 3 bases and J 7 bases; bases outside gene matches: 10. The CDR3 is 15 residues long. CDR3 loop: CASSLGDRDALEQYF. The CDR3 region has the DNA TGTGCCAGCAGTTTGGGGGACAGGGACGCCTTAGAGCAGTACTTC.

This clonotype was seen many times. The chain is built from TRBV15 and TRBJ1-1, with D hard to call. The CDR3 sequence is 15 residues long. V lost 3 bases and J lost 3, with 14 bases in between. Per germline, CDR1 LNHNV and CDR2 YYDKDF (reference sequence). As DNA, the CDR3 is TGTGCCACCAGCAGGCGAGACGGGTTCTACACTGAAGCTTTCTTT. Residues: CATSRRDGFYTEAFF.

The genes are TRBV5-1 and TRBJ2-2; D not resolved. The CDR3 is 16 amino acids. Looked up from germline, CDR1 is SGHRS and CDR2 is YFSETQ. Trimming pared 1 base from V and 4 bases from J, leaving 14 bases between. In DNA, the CDR3 is TGCGCCAGCAGCTTGTTGACACACCATGGCACCGGGGAGCTGTTTTTT. This codes for CASSLLTHHGTGELFF.

This rearrangement joins TRBV6-5 to TRBJ1-5, with TRBD1 matching over 8 bases. Unmatched junction bases numbered 5, after V lost 4 bases and J lost 0 bases. The CDR3 covers 16 residues. The germline gives CDR1 MNHEY, CDR2 SVGAGI. CDR3 DNA: TGTGCCAGCAGTTCGGCAGGGGGCTTTAGCAATCAGCCCCAGCATTTT. Its translation: CASSSAGGFSNQPQHF.

The chain employs TRBV11-3 and TRBJ2-5, with D maybe TRBD2 (5 bases). The CDR3 consists of 16 residues. Germline V gives CDR1 SGHNT, CDR2 YENEEA. Trimming stripped 5 bases from V and 4 bases from J, with 20 bases between. CDR3: CASSQITKAAGETQYF. The CDR3 region has the DNA TGTGCCAGCAGCCAGATTACCAAGGCGGCGGGAGAGACCCAGTACTTC.

This clonotype was counted a few times. The rearrangement joins TRBV30 to TRBJ2-7; D not certain. Deletions cut 0 bases from V and 3 bases from J, with 9 bases between. CDR3 length equals 13 residues. The germline gives CDR1 GTSNPN, CDR2 SVGIG (reference sequence). Written as DNA, the CDR3 is TGTGCCTGGAGTGTGACACCTGGCTACGAGCAGTACTTC. As protein: CAWSVTPGYEQYF. The variable domain in full, with the rest retrieved from reference TRBV30 and TRBJ2-7, is SQTIHQWPATLVQPVGSPLSLECTVEGTSNPNLYWYRQAAGRGLQLLFYSVGIGQISSEVPQNLSASRPQDRQFILSSKKLLLSDSGFYLCAWSVTPGYEQYFGPGTRLTVT.

This clonotype has ten or more counts. This chain links TRBV20-1 with TRBJ2-1; 14 bases fit TRBD2. V lost 5 bases, J lost 4 bases, and 4 bases stayed unmatched. There are 15 residues in the CDR3. Looked up from germline, CDR1 is DFQATT and CDR2 is SNEGSKA (reference sequence). The CDR3 region is CSAPGLAGVYNEQFF. CDR3 bases: TGCAGTGCTCCGGGACTAGCGGGAGTTTACAATGAGCAGTTCTTC.

The rearrangement uses TRBV20-1 and TRBJ2-7, with TRBD1 identical over 8 bases. CDR3 length equals 15 residues. In germline, CDR1 is DFQATT, CDR2 SNEGSKA (reference sequence). J was trimmed by 0 bases and V by 2 bases; bases with no gene match: 6. The CDR3 coding sequence is TGCAGTGCTAGATCCGGGACAGGTGTCTCCTACGAGCAGTACTTC. It yields the protein CSARSGTGVSYEQYF.

This chain uses TRBV7-8 with TRBJ2-7; D call uncertain. V dropped 3 bases and J dropped 2 bases, with 11 bases sitting between them. The CDR3 is 14 amino acids. In germline, CDR1 is SGHVS, CDR2 FQNEAQ. CDR3 nucleotides: TGTGCCAGCAGCTTGGCCCCTGCCCCCTACGAGCAGTACTTC. The encoded protein is CASSLAPAPYEQYF.